This is a list of T cell receptor beta chains from one sample in a study of T cell responses to AZD1222 COVID-19 vaccine. Profiling relied on immunoSEQ multiplex PCR, and the TCRdb table lists in-frame clones only, not all of them. The table includes 100,000 or so clones, around nine tenths detected once. The sample was peripheral blood, taken 28 days after the second AZD1222 dose. Receptors were obtained from an adult who received the AZD1222 COVID-19 vaccine. Both conserved end residues are part of each CDR3.

V gene	CDR3 protein
TRBV7-9	CASRPTGRLSYEQYF
TRBV6-5	CASSYSRDTSQPQHF
TRBV5-1	CASSISWDRVRTEAFF
TRBV11-2	CASSLAPPYEQYF
TRBV6-2/TRBV6-3	CASSDRTSGFRELFF
TRBV30	CAWSETTGNSPLHF
TRBV9	CASSVRDDYNSPLHF
TRBV10-3	CAISFPPPAKPSVYGYTF
TRBV5-6	CASSQFLLAGVRETQYF
TRBV28	CASSFAGGGRISQNQPQHF
TRBV5-4	CASSPTGLNTEAFF
TRBV29-1	CSVAGYNEQFF
TRBV9	CASSVESGGANTEAFF